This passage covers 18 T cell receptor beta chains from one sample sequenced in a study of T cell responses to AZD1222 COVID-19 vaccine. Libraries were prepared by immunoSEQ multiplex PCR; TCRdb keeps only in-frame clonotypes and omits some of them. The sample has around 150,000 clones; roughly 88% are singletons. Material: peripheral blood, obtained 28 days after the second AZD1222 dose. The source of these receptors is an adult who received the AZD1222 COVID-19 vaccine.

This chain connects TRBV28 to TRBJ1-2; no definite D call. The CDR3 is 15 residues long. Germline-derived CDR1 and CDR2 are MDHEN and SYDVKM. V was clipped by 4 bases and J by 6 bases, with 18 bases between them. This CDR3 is CASSWIGIGRDGYTF. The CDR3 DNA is TGTGCCAGCAGTTGGATAGGGATAGGGAGGGATGGCTACACCTTC.

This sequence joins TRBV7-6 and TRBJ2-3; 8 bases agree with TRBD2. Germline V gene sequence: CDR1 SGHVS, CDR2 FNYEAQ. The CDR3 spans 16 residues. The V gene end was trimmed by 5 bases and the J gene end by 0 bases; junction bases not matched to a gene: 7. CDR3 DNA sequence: TGTGCCAGCAGCCCAAGCGGGGGCCCTAGCACAGATACGCAGTATTTT. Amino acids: CASSPSGGPSTDTQYF.

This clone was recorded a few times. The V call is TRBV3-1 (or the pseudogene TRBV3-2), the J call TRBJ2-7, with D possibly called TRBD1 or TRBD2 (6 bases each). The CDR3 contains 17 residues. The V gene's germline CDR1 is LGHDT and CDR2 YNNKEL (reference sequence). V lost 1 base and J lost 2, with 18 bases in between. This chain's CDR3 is CASSQGMRRRGAYEQYF. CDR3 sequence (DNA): TGTGCCAGCAGCCAAGGTATGCGGAGAAGGGGGGCCTACGAGCAGTACTTC.

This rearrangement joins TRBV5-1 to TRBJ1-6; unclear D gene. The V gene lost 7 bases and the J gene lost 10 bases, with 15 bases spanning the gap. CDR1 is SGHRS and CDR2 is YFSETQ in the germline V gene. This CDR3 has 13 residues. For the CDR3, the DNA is TGCGCCAGCGGTTTCGTCAGAAACTCACCCCTCCACTTT. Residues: CASGFVRNSPLHF.

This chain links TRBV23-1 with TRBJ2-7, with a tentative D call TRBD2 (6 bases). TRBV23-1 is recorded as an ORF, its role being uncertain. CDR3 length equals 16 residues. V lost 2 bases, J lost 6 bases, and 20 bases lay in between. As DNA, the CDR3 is TGCGCCAGCAGTCAACCTCTGGGCGCGGGGCAAAGCGAGCAGTACTTC. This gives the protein CASSQPLGAGQSEQYF.

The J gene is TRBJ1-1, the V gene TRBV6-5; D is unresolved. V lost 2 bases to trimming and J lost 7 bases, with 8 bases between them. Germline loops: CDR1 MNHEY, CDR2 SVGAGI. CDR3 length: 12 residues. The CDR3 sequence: CASSYSFGEAFF. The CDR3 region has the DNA TGTGCCAGCAGTTACAGTTTCGGTGAAGCTTTCTTT.

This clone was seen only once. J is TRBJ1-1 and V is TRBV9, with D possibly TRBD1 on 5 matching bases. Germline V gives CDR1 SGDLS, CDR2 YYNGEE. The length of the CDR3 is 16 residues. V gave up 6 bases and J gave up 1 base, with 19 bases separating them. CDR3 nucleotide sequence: TGTGCCAGCACCCCCGGGGCCCAGTACGGGAACACTGAAGCTTTCTTT. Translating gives CASTPGAQYGNTEAFF.

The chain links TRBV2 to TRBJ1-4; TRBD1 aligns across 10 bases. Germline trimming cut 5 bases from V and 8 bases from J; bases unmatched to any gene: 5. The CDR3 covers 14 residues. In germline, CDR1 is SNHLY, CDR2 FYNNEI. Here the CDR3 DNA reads TGTGCCAGCAGTCCCGGGACAGGGGCCGAAAAACTGTTTTTT. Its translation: CASSPGTGAEKLFF.

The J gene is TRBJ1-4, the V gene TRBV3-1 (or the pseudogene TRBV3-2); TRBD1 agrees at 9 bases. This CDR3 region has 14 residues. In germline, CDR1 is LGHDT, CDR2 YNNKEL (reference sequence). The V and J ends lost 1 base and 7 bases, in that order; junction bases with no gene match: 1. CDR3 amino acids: CASSQVTGGEKLFF. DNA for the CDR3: TGTGCCAGCAGCCAAGTGACAGGGGGTGAAAAACTGTTTTTT.

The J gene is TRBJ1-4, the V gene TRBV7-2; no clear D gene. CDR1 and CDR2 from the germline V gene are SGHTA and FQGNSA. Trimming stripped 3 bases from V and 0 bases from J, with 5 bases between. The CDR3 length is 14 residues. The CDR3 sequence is CASSLTTTNEKLFF. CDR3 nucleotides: TGTGCCAGCAGCTTGACAACAACTAATGAAAAACTGTTTTTT. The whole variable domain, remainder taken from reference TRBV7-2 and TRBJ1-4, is GAGVSQSPSNKVTEKGKDVELRCDPISGHTALYWYRQSLGQGLEFLIYFQGNSAPDKSGLPSDRFSAERTGGSVSTLTIQRTQQEDSAVYLCASSLTTTNEKLFFGSGTQLSVL.

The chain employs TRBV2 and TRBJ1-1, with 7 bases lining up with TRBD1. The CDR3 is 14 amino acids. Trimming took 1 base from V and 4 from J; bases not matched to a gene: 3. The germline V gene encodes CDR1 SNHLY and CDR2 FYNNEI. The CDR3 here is CASSEGDRVTEAFF. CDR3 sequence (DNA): TGTGCCAGCAGTGAAGGGGACAGAGTCACTGAAGCTTTCTTT.

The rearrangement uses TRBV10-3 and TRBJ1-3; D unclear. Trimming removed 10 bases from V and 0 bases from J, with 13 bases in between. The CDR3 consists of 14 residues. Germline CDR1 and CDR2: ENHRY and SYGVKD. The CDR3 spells CASFHPLSGNTIYF. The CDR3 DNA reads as TGTGCCAGCTTTCATCCCCTCTCTGGAAACACCATATATTTT.

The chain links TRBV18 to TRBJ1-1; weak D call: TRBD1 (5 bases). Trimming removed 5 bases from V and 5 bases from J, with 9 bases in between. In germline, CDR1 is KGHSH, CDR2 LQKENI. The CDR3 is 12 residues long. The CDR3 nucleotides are TGTGCCAGCTCAGACGGGGGAACTGAAGCTTTCTTT. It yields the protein CASSDGGTEAFF.

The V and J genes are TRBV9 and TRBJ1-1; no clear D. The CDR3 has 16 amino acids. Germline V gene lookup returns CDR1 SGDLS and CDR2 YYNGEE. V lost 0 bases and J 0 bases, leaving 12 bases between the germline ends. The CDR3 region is CASSVVPPTVNTEAFF. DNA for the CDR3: TGTGCCAGCAGCGTAGTTCCCCCGACGGTGAACACTGAAGCTTTCTTT.

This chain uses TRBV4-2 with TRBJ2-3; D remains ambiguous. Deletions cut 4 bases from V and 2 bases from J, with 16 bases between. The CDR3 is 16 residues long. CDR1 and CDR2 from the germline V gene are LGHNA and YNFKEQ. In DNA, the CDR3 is TGTGCCAGCAGCCCCCGACAAGACGGATACACAGATACGCAGTATTTT. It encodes CASSPRQDGYTDTQYF.

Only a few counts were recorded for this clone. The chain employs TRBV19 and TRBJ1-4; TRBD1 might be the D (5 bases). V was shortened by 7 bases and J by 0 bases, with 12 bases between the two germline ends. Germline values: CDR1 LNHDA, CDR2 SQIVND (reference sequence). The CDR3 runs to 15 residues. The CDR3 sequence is CASTGVSATNEKLFF. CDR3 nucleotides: TGTGCCAGTACGGGGGTTTCTGCAACTAATGAAAAACTGTTTTTT.

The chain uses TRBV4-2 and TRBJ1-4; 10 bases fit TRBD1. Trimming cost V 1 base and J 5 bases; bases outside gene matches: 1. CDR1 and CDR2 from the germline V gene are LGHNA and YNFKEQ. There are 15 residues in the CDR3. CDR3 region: CASSQVGQGNEKLFF. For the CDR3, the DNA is TGTGCCAGCAGCCAAGTGGGACAGGGGAATGAAAAACTGTTTTTT.

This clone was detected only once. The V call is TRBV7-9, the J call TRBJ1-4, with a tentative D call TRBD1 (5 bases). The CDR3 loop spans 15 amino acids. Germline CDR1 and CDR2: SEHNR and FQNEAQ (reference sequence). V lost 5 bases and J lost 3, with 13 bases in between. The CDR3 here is CASSGGGTSNEKLFF. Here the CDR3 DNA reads TGTGCCAGCAGCGGAGGAGGGACGTCTAATGAAAAACTGTTTTTT.